This TCR beta chain was obtained from a study of T cells in localized non-small cell lung cancer. General study findings and limits: It was uninvolved adjacent lung that showed the highest T cell clonality, exceeding tumor.

Repertoires were generated with immunoSEQ multiplex PCR, while TCRdb's copy carries only in-frame clones and drops some. The sample lists around 41,000 clones; approximately 90% were seen once. V shed 5 bases and J 6 bases; nucleotides not matched to a gene: 12. The germline V gene encodes CDR1 MNHEY and CDR2 SMNVEV (reference sequence). CDR3 length equals 16 residues. On this clone: Its cognate antigen is unknown.

The gene calls are TRBV27 and TRBJ2-7; 11 bases align to TRBD2. The TCR sequence derives from a woman aged 18-50 years with stage III lung adenocarcinoma. The source was peripheral blood, collected before any cancer treatment. CDR3 amino acids: CASSPSGGPKPIEQYF. The DNA for the CDR3 is TGTGCCAGCAGTCCTAGCGGGGGGCCAAAGCCTATCGAGCAGTACTTC.